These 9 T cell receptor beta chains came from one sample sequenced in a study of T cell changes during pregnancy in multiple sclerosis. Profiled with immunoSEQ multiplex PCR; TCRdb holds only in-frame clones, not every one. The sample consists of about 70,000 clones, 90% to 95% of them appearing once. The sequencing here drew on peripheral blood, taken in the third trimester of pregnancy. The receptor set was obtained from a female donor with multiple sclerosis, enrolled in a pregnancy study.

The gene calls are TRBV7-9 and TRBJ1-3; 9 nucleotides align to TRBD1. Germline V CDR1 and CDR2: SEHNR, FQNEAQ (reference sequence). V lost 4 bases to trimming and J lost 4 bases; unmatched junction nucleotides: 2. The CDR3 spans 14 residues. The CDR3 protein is CASSSGTGGNTIYF. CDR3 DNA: TGTGCCAGCAGCTCCGGGACAGGGGGAAACACCATATATTTT.

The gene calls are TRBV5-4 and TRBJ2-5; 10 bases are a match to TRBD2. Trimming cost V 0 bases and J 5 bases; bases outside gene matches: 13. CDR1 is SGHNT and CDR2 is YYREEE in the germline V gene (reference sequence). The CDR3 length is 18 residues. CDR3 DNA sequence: TGTGCCAGCAGCTTGGGAGGGTCTAGCGGGAGAGGGCGGGAGACCCAGTACTTC. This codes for CASSLGGSSGRGRETQYF.

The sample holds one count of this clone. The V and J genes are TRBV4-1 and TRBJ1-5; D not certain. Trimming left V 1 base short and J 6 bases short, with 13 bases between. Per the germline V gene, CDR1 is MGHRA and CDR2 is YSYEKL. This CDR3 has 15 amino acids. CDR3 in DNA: TGCGCCAGCAGCCAAGTTGCGGGGTCGGCTCAGCCCCAGCATTTT. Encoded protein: CASSQVAGSAQPQHF.

The CDR3 loop reads CASSPGGGETQYF. In DNA form, the CDR3 reads TGTGCCAGCTCACCAGGGGGAGGTGAGACCCAGTACTTC. The genes are TRBV18 and TRBJ2-5; D possibly corresponds to TRBD2 (6 bases). Between the trimmed V and J ends, which lost 2 bases and 5 bases, there was a span of 9 bases. Germline CDR1 reads KGHSH; CDR2 reads LQKENI. CDR3 length: 13 amino acids.

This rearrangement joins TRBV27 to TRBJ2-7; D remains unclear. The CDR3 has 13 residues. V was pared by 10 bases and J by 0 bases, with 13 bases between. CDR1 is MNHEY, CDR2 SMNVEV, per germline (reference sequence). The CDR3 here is CANETDYSYEQYF. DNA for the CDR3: TGTGCCAATGAAACAGATTACTCCTACGAGCAGTACTTC.

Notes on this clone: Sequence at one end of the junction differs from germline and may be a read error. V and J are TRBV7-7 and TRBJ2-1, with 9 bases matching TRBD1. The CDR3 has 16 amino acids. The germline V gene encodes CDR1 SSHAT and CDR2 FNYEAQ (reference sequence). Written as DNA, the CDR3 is TGTGCTAGCAGCGTTATACCGGGACAGGGTATAGATGAGCAGTTCTTC. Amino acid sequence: CASSVIPGQGIDEQFF.

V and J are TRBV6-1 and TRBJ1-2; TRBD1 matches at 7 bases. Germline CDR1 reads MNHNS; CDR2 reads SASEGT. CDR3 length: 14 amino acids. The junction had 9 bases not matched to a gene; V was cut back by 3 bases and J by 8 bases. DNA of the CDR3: TGTGCCAGCAGTGATGTTACAGGGGCAGGCGGCTACACCTTC. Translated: CASSDVTGAGGYTF.

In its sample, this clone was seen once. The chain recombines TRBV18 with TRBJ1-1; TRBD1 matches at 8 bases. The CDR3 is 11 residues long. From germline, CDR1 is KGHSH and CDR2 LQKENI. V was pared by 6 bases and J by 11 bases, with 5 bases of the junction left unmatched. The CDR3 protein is CASSQDRAAFF. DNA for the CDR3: TGTGCCAGCTCTCAGGACAGGGCCGCTTTCTTT. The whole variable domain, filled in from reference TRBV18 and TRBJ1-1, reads NAGVMQNPRHLVRRRGQEARLRCSPMKGHSHVYWYRQLPEEGLKFMVYLQKENIIDESGMPKERFSAEFPKEGPSILRIQQVVRGDSAAYFCASSQDRAAFFGQGTRLTVV.

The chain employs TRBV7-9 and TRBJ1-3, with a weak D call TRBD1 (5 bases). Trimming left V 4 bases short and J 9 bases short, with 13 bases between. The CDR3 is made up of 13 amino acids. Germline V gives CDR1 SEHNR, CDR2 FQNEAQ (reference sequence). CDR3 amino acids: CASSSQGSGTIYF. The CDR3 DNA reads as TGTGCCAGCAGCTCCCAGGGATCGGGCACCATATATTTT.